This is a list of T cell receptor beta chains from one sample in a study of OX40 agonist ivuxolimab in advanced cancers. Method: immunoSEQ multiplex PCR; TCRdb's copy keeps in-frame clones and lacks some. The sample records 20,000 to 30,000 clones, 88% being singletons. The sequencing here drew on CD4+ or CD8+ T cells sorted from blood, taken in a trial of the OX40 agonist ivuxolimab. Receptors were obtained from an adult with an advanced solid tumor such as melanoma, head and neck, liver or kidney cancer. The CDR3 runs from the conserved cysteine through the conserved F or W. The D gene is left open where the match is weak. For some rows the clone size is stated as once, few or many, or as a class when expanded; others skip it.

J gene	D gene	clone size	V gene	CDR3 DNA	CDR3 protein
TRBJ2-3	-	-	TRBV30	TGTGCCTGGAGTGTACAAGGCCCCCACGGTACGCAGTATTTT	CAWSVQGPHGTQYF
TRBJ1-1	TRBD1	-	TRBV7-6	TGTGCCAGCAGCCAGCAGGGGGCGAACACTAAAGCTTTCTTT	CASSQQGANTKAFF
TRBJ1-2	TRBD1	few	TRBV5-1	TGCGCCAGCAGGGCCGGGACAGGGGGCTTTGGCTACACCTTC	CASRAGTGGFGYTF
TRBJ1-2	-	-	TRBV6-1	TGTGCCAGCAGTGAAGCGGGATTCTATGGCTACACCTTC	CASSEAGFYGYTF
TRBJ2-7	-	-	TRBV5-1	TGCGCCAGCAGCTTGGTAAGCTCGTCTGAGCAGTACTTC	CASSLVSSSEQYF
TRBJ2-7	-	few	TRBV28	TGTGCCAGCAGTGAGACTAGTTTAGGTAATCTGGAGCAGTACTTC	CASSETSLGNLEQYF
TRBJ2-3	TRBD1	-	TRBV11-3	TGTGCCAGCAGCTTAGGACAGGGAGGCACAGATACGCAGTATTTT	CASSLGQGGTDTQYF
TRBJ2-2	-	-	TRBV7-6	TGTGCCAGCAGCCTCCGGGCCACCGGGGAGCTGTTTTTT	CASSLRATGELFF
TRBJ2-1	TRBD2	-	TRBV5-8	TGTGCCAGCAGCTTGGCGATGTCGGGGGGGAATGAGCAGTTCTTC	CASSLAMSGGNEQFF
TRBJ1-5	-	-	TRBV6-1	TGTGCCAGCAGTGCCCCCGGGGCCCTCAATCAGCCCCAGCATTTT	CASSAPGALNQPQHF
TRBJ2-7	-	-	TRBV5-4	TGTGCCAGCAGCCCCGGTAGCGGAAGCTCCTACGAGCAGTACTTC	CASSPGSGSSYEQYF
TRBJ2-7	TRBD2	once	TRBV4-1	TGCGCCAGCAGCCCCACTAGCGGGAGGGCCTACGAGCAGTACTTC	CASSPTSGRAYEQYF
TRBJ2-6	TRBD1	-	TRBV6-1	TGTGCCGGACAGGGGGCCGCCTCTGGGGCCAACGTCCTGACTTTC	CAGQGAASGANVLTF
TRBJ1-2	-	-	TRBV7-6	TGTGCCAGCAGCTTATCTGGTGCAAACTATGGCTACACCTTC	CASSLSGANYGYTF
TRBJ2-5	TRBD2	-	TRBV29-1	TGCAGCCTTCTAGCGGGAGAGGCGGAGACCCAGTACTTC	CSLLAGEAETQYF
TRBJ2-3	TRBD1	-	TRBV9	TGTGCCAGCAGCGGTAGAGGGGGCGCAGATACGCAGTATTTT	CASSGRGGADTQYF
TRBJ2-5	-	-	TRBV19	TGTGCCAGTAGTCCCCGGGGCGGGATTTCGGAGACCCAGTACTTC	CASSPRGGISETQYF
TRBJ2-7	TRBD1	-	TRBV28	TGTGCCAGCAGTTTTGGACAGGGTAGGGACGAGCAGTACTTC	CASSFGQGRDEQYF